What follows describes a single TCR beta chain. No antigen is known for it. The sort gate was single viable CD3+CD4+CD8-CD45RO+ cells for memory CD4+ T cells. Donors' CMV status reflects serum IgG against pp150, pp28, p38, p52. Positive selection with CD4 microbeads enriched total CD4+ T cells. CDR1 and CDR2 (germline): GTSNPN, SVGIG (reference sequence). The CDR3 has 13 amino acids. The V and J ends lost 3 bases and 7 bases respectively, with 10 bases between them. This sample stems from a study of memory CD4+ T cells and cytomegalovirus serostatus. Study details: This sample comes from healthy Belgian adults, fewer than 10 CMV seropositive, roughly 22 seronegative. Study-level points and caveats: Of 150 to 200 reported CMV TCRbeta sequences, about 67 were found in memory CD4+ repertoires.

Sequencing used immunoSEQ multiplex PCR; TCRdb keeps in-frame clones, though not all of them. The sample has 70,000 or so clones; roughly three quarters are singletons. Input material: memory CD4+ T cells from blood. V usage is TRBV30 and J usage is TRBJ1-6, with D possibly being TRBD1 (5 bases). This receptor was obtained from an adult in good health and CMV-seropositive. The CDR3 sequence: CAWRSGKNSPLHF. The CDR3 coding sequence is TGTGCCTGGAGATCAGGGAAGAATTCACCCCTCCACTTT. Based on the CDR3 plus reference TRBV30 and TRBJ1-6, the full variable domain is SQTIHQWPATLVQPVGSPLSLECTVEGTSNPNLYWYRQAAGRGLQLLFYSVGIGQISSEVPQNLSASRPQDRQFILSSKKLLLSDSGFYLCAWRSGKNSPLHFGNGTRLTVT.